This TCR beta chain is drawn from a study of blood T cells in healthy people across ages (dated by TCRdb to the mid-2010s). For the study in its entirety: Template switching captured roughly one uniquely barcoded TCR beta cDNA molecule per two T cells in model experiments. Donors of different ages were randomly distributed across sequencing lanes to avoid experimental bias. Donors were grouped into four age groups: young (average approximately 15 years), middle-aged (around 39), aged (approximately 58) and long-lived (approximately 82). Age-related changes in TCR beta repertoire diversity were measured in the study by deep sequencing normalized with unique cDNA molecular identifiers. Using the same blood draw, the study looked at two additional independent replicas of 1 million unique cDNA reads for two donors, one aged 18 to 30 and the other aged 80 or older. The study at large found these results: Observed TCR beta diversity correlated strongly with the percentage of naive T cells measured by flow cytometry. Compared with the aged group, more naive CD4+ T cells, fewer expanded clones and increased TCR diversity were shown by the long-lived group, suggesting age selection. Because the CMV infection status of the donors was unknown, age-related changes in expanded clonotypes may potentially have been confounded. Estimates of total diversity based on one million sequenced T cells were considered lower bounds and underestimates. Observed TCR beta diversity per million T cells fell roughly linearly with age, and a significant reduction was already apparent by age about 43. Bulk unsorted PBMC profiling prevented conclusive comparison of naive and antigen-experienced compartments.

Only a few counts were recorded for this clonotype. There is no known antigen for this receptor. The record has no base qualities; no much larger clone is one base away. V is shortened by 7 bases, J by 5 bases, and the region joining them spans 17 bases. According to the germline V gene, CDR1 reads MDHEN and CDR2 reads SYDVKM. Including the terminal cysteine and phenylalanine, the CDR3 comprises 14 residues. Of all the DNA, just the CDR3 is kept, 42 bases in frame from base 1. Library generation was performed with 5' RACE. Data came from an Illumina HiSeq 2500. A second PCR of roughly 7 to 12 cycles was run with a J-beta primer mix and a sample-barcoded 5' primer. Each TCR beta cDNA molecule received a unique molecular identifier from a template-switch 5' adaptor carrying 12 random nucleotides. Each sample yielded at least 2.5 million CDR3-containing paired-end reads. All of the RNA was converted into first-strand cDNA using the Mint cDNA synthesis kit, with a TRBC-specific oligonucleotide serving as the primer. Following uracil-DNA glycosylase treatment, all cDNA underwent a first 18-cycle PCR with the universal primers M1SS and BC2_uni_R. The authors' analysis ran thus. For normalization, 1 million high-quality reads were randomly selected from each sample, with every read carrying a distinct molecular identifier. Instead of being binned into consensus sequences, reads that shared molecular identifiers were thrown out. MiTCR, run with a Q25 quality threshold and the strictest error-elimination algorithm, handled CDR3 identification, clonotype clustering and error correction. A nonparametric unseen species model with Euler transformation was used to estimate a lower bound on total TCR beta diversity. TCRdb reran the public reads through fastp at Q25 and MiXCR, keeping productive beta chains. Each entry is one CDR3 protein sequence, shown with its most common DNA and genes. None of the V and J calls come from the authors' own analysis; TCRdb made them. A total of some 1.5 million distinct CDR3 sequences appear in this sample, 28% of them only once. The ten most abundant clones make up more than 6% of the sample.

Systemically healthy Caucasian individuals from Russia, 39 in total and aged 6 to 90 years, were included as donors. About 9.8 milliliters of peripheral blood were drawn from each donor into EDTA-treated Vacutainer tubes. Ficoll-Paque density-gradient centrifugation was used to isolate PBMCs, with at least 6.5 million obtained per sample. Trizol reagent was used to extract total RNA from PBMCs, with at least 5.5 micrograms per sample. The percentages of naive CD45RAhigh/CD27high T cells were determined by flow cytometry on a PBMC aliquot from every donor. The receptor was derived from a woman under 40 in good health. The specimen was blood. The rearranged chain carries TRBV28 and TRBJ1-1; perhaps TRBD1 is the D gene, with 6 bases matching. The CDR3 protein is CASTTGRVRTEAFF. The DNA reads TGTGCCAGCACCACAGGGAGAGTAAGAACTGAAGCTTTCTTT.